Given below is one T cell receptor (beta chain) in context. Its antigen is still unknown. The sample originates from a study of T cell clonotyping in hematopoietic cell transplantation. Study-level results: Pathologically expanded recipient clonotypes increased progressively from day 30 to day 180 as diversity fell. Graft donor and pretransplant recipient Inverse Simpson Index values predicted broader posttransplant TCR diversity.

Generated by immunoSEQ multiplex PCR, the TCRdb table keeps only in-frame clones and is missing some. The sample has some 4,800 clones, approximately 96% seen once. The CDR3 spans 12 residues. CDR1 SGHVS and CDR2 FNYEAQ come from the germline V gene. The ends were cut back, 5 bases at V and 4 bases at J, with 6 bases in the middle. The TCR sequence derives from a male patient in his 40s who had an allogeneic stem cell transplant from a related donor, so the T cells may come from the graft donor. Some clones in this sample may be carry-over from other donors' samples. The J gene is TRBJ1-3, the V gene TRBV7-6; no reliable D call. Sequenced material: PBMCs, taken 100 days after allogeneic stem cell transplant. CDR3 amino acids: CASSLFGNTIYF. DNA for the CDR3: TGTGCCAGCAGCCTATTCGGAAACACCATATATTTT.